Listed below are T cell receptor beta chains from one sample, sequenced in a study of vaccination and CD4 T cells after COVID-19. No antigen has been assigned to these receptors. TCRdb re-derived calls from the PCR reads in MiXCR, one entry per CDR3 protein. This table holds about 4,100 distinct CDR3 sequences, 21% found once. Sequenced sample: CD4+ T cells from blood, cultured in vitro. The receptors shown here come from a human donor who had recovered from COVID-19. CDR3s include the opening cysteine and the closing phenylalanine or tryptophan. D genes are given only for firm matches. Some rows have no size entry. The others give once, few or many, or a class for an expanded clone.

>TRBD1|TRBV4-2|TRBJ1-2|.
TGTGCCAGCAGCCAAGAATGGGGACAGGGTGATGGCTACACCTTC
CASSQEWGQGDGYTF
>.|TRBV3-1|TRBJ2-7|.
TGTGCCAGCAGCGGTGGGGGCGGGTCCTACGAGCAGTACTTC
CASSGGGGSYEQYF
>.|TRBV21-1|TRBJ1-6|once
TGTGCCAGCAGCCCTTCCCGGGACAGGACCCGACCCATTGTTTCACCCCTCCACTTT
CASSPSRDRTRPIVSPLHF
>.|TRBV12-3/TRBV12-4|TRBJ1-2|few
TGTGCCAGCAGTTCTACCGGGTGGGCCCCAGGAGATGGCTACACCTTC
CASSSTGWAPGDGYTF
>.|TRBV1|TRBJ2-1|.
TGCACCAGCAGCCAAGATGAGGGTCGTGTTAGCGGGGGGGCGAGGTTCTTC
CTSSQDEGRVSGGARFF
>.|TRBV12-3/TRBV12-4|TRBJ2-4|.
TGTGCCAGCAGGCACAGGGATCTAGCCAAAAACATTCAGTACTTC
CASRHRDLAKNIQYF
>TRBD2|TRBV4-2|TRBJ2-3|few
TGTGCCAGCAGCCCCGGGACTAGCGGGGGGGCCGCGAATACGCAGTATTTT
CASSPGTSGGAANTQYF
>.|TRBV29-1|TRBJ1-4|.
TGCAGCGGAAAGGGCCTCCGTTACGAAAAACTGTTTTTT
CSGKGLRYEKLFF
>.|TRBV29-1|TRBJ2-5|.
TGCAGCGTCCTCCTTGGAAGGGAGACCCAGTACTTC
CSVLLGRETQYF
>TRBD2|TRBV2|TRBJ2-3|.
TGTGCCAGCAGAACGCCTAGCGGGGGGGGCCCAGATACGCAGTATTTT
CASRTPSGGGPDTQYF
>.|TRBV6-1|TRBJ2-7|.
TGTGCCAGCAGGGACCGGGGCGAGCAGTACTTC
CASRDRGEQYF
>TRBD1|TRBV23-1|TRBJ2-5|.
TGCGCCAGCAGTCCACGACAGGGCCGCCAAGAGACCCAGTACTTC
CASSPRQGRQETQYF
>TRBD2|TRBV20-1|TRBJ2-2|.
TGCAGTGCTCCGACTGGCGGGGGGGCGGGCACCGGGGAGCTGTTTTTT
CSAPTGGGAGTGELFF
>TRBD2|TRBV3-1|TRBJ2-2|.
TGTGCCAGCAGCCGACGACTAGCGGGGGGGGAGCTGTTTTTT
CASSRRLAGGELFF
>.|TRBV6-5|TRBJ1-3|.
TGTGCCAGCAGTTCAACAGGTAGCTCTGGAAACACCATATATTTT
CASSSTGSSGNTIYF
>.|TRBV2|TRBJ1-6|few
TGTGCCAGCAGTGAATCCCGGGCTAATAATTCACCCCTCCACTTT
CASSESRANNSPLHF
>.|TRBV5-1|TRBJ2-5|medium-sized
TGCGCCAGCAGCAAGGACAGTCCCCACCAAGAGACCCAGTACTTC
CASSKDSPHQETQYF
>.|TRBV20-1|TRBJ2-7|.
TGCAGTGCTAGAGAGCCGAGAGAGACATACGAGCAGTACTTC
CSAREPRETYEQYF
>TRBD1|TRBV19|TRBJ1-5|few
TGTGCCAGTACACCAGGGGGCCCGGCGCACTCATATAGCAATCAGCCCCAGCATTTT
CASTPGGPAHSYSNQPQHF
>.|TRBV7-9|TRBJ2-1|.
TGTGCCAGCAGCTCAACAGGTCGCCGGTGGAATGAGCAGTTCTTC
CASSSTGRRWNEQFF
>.|TRBV6-5|TRBJ1-2|medium-sized
TGTGCCAGCAGTTCCACCGGAGGACCTTCTAACTATGGCTACACCTTC
CASSSTGGPSNYGYTF
>TRBD2|TRBV29-1|TRBJ2-3|few
TGCAGCGTTGGGGAGGGAACAGATACGCAGTATTTT
CSVGEGTDTQYF
>.|TRBV5-3|TRBJ1-1|few
TGTGCCAGCAGCTCCGCGGAGATCAACACTGAAGCTTTCTTT
CASSSAEINTEAFF
>.|TRBV28|TRBJ1-3|few
TGTGCCAGCAGTATCCAGGGTGGAAACACCATATATTTT
CASSIQGGNTIYF
>.|TRBV30|TRBJ1-2|medium-sized
TGTGCCGCGGACGGTCGAAATGGCTACACCTTC
CAADGRNGYTF
>.|TRBV20-1|TRBJ1-1|medium-sized
TGCAGTGCTAGTGGCCCGGGGAGGGGCACTGAAGCTTTCTTT
CSASGPGRGTEAFF
>.|TRBV11-2|TRBJ2-2|.
TGTGCCAGCAGCCTGGGGTTCGCGAACACCGGGGAGCTGTTTTTT
CASSLGFANTGELFF
>TRBD1|TRBV6-1|TRBJ2-6|.
TGTGCCAGCAGCACACAGGGGCCCGGGGCCAACGTCCTGACTTTC
CASSTQGPGANVLTF
>.|TRBV12-3/TRBV12-4|TRBJ2-1|.
TGTGCCAGCACCTCCGCGGTTTTCTACAATGAGCAGTTCTTC
CASTSAVFYNEQFF